These 7 T cell receptor beta chains share one sample of origin, sequenced in a study of cytomegalovirus exposure and HLA in healthy donors. The PCR employed 60 Vbeta primers together with 13 Jbeta primers. The assay was immunoSEQ multiplex PCR, and TCRdb's table has in-frame clones only and misses some. The sample holds about 160,000 clones, 65% to 70% seen once. The sequenced sample consisted of PBMCs. The receptor source for this set is a woman aged 18-29 years in good health and CMV-seropositive.

The chain recombines TRBV9 with TRBJ2-7; D perhaps matches TRBD2 (6 bases). In germline, CDR1 is SGDLS, CDR2 YYNGEE. Trimming removed 4 bases at V and 6 bases at J, with 17 bases between. The CDR3 sequence is 14 residues long. The CDR3, as DNA: TGTGCCAGCAGCTTTGCAGGGCAGGGAGGCGAGCAGTACTTC. Translating it yields CASSFAGQGGEQYF.

The chain employs TRBV19 and TRBJ1-1, with unresolved D. The V gene's germline CDR1 is LNHDA and CDR2 SQIVND (reference sequence). V was clipped by 4 bases and J by 5 bases, with 8 bases between them. The CDR3 has 12 amino acids. CDR3 bases: TGTGCCAGTAGTAGTCAGTGGACTGAAGCTTTCTTT. Protein: CASSSQWTEAFF.

The J gene is TRBJ2-1, the V gene TRBV7-8, with a weak D call TRBD1 (5 bases). Between the trimmed V and J ends, which lost 5 bases and 3 bases, there was a span of 20 bases. Germline CDR1 and CDR2: SGHVS and FQNEAQ. The CDR3 is 17 amino acids. CDR3 protein: CASSPSPLLGLYNEQFF. The CDR3 DNA follows: TGTGCCAGCAGCCCCTCTCCCCTTTTGGGGCTCTACAATGAGCAGTTCTTC.

This chain links TRBV2 with TRBJ1-2; TRBD1 matches at 7 bases. The CDR3 is made up of 14 amino acids. CDR1 SNHLY and CDR2 FYNNEI come from the germline V gene. Trimming cost V 6 bases and J 8 bases; bases outside gene matches: 12. CDR3 loop: CASSVGGQEPGYTF. CDR3 sequence (DNA): TGTGCCAGCAGCGTCGGCGGACAGGAGCCGGGCTACACCTTC.

This clone has a handful of counts. The rearrangement joins TRBV28 to TRBJ1-3; a weak D match, TRBD1 (5 bases). V was cut by 2 bases and J by 14 bases, with 16 bases left in between. This CDR3 has 13 amino acids. The germline V gene encodes CDR1 MDHEN and CDR2 SYDVKM. The CDR3 DNA reads as TGTGCCAGCAGTTTAATCCCTCGAGACAGACTATATTTT. Its translation is CASSLIPRDRLYF.

The J gene is TRBJ1-1, the V gene TRBV7-9, with unresolved D. V lost 5 bases, J lost 3 bases, and 13 bases lay in between. Germline CDR1 SEHNR, CDR2 FQNEAQ (reference sequence). The CDR3 sequence is 14 residues long. Written as DNA, the CDR3 is TGTGCCAGCAGCGCGAACAGTAGAGACACTGAAGCTTTCTTT. This translates into CASSANSRDTEAFF.

This chain links TRBV19 with TRBJ1-5; D is perhaps TRBD1 (6 bases). Germline CDR1 LNHDA, CDR2 SQIVND (reference sequence). The CDR3 totals 14 residues. Trimming took 8 bases from V and 8 from J, leaving 19 bases between them. This chain's CDR3 is CASRLQGRVEPQHF. In DNA form, the CDR3 reads TGTGCCAGTCGGTTACAGGGTCGAGTGGAGCCCCAGCATTTT.